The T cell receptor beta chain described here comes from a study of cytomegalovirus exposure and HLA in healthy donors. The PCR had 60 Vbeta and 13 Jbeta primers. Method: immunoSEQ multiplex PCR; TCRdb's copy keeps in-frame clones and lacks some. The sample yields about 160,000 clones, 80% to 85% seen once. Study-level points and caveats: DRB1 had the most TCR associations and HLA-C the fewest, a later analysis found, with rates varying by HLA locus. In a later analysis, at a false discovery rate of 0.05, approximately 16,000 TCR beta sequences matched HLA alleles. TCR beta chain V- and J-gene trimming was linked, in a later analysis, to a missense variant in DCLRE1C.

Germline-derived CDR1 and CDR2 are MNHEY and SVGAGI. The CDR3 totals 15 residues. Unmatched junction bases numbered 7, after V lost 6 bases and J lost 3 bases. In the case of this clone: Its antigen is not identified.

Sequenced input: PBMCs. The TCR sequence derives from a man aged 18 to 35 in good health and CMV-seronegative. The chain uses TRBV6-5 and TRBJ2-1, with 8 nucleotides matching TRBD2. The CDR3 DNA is TGTGCCAGCAGGCTTAGCGGGGCCAACTACAATGAGCAGTTCTTC. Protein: CASRLSGANYNEQFF.